These 10 T cell receptor beta chains came from one sample sequenced in a study of T cell responses to AZD1222 COVID-19 vaccine. This table comes from immunoSEQ multiplex PCR, and its TCRdb copy is limited to in-frame clones, with some not included. The table shows roughly 100,000 clones, with 70% to 90% occurring only once. The sequencing here drew on peripheral blood, taken on day 0 of AZD1222 vaccination. These receptors were collected from an adult in good health.

The J gene is TRBJ2-7, the V gene TRBV15, with D possibly being TRBD2 (6 bases). Trimming pared 3 bases from V and 6 bases from J, leaving 15 bases between. CDR3 length equals 14 residues. Germline lookup yields CDR1 LNHNV and CDR2 YYDKDF (reference sequence). The CDR3 is CATSSAGTPGEQYF. The CDR3 DNA reads TGTGCCACCAGCAGTGCCGGGACTCCGGGCGAGCAGTACTTC.

This chain links TRBV6-6 with TRBJ2-1, with 8 bases matching TRBD2. Trimming took 2 bases from V and 1 from J; bases not matched to a gene: 4. The CDR3 has 16 residues. The germline gives CDR1 MNHNY, CDR2 SVGAGI (reference sequence). The CDR3 sequence is CASSYASGRSYNEQFF. CDR3 sequence (DNA): TGTGCCAGCAGTTACGCGAGCGGGAGATCCTACAATGAGCAGTTCTTC.

A remark on this clone: The sample contains more than one DNA sequence encoding this CDR3. The rearrangement links TRBV5-1 to TRBJ1-4; TRBD1 matches at 9 bases. CDR3 length equals 14 residues. V was pared by 2 bases and J by 5 bases, with 1 base of the junction left unmatched. Per germline, CDR1 SGHRS and CDR2 YFSETQ. The CDR3 region is CASSLGTGNEKLFF. CDR3 nucleotide sequence: TGCGCCAGCAGCTTAGGGACAGGGAATGAAAAACTGTTTTTT.

This rearrangement joins TRBV6-1 to TRBJ1-2; D is uncertain. This CDR3 spans 15 amino acids. Germline assignment: CDR1 MNHNS and CDR2 SASEGT. The V end lost 6 bases, the J end lost 1 base, and 15 bases lay between the germline ends. The CDR3 spells CASRPLHTVNYGYTF. The CDR3 DNA follows: TGTGCCAGCAGACCCCTCCACACCGTTAACTATGGCTACACCTTC.

V gene TRBV9 combines with J gene TRBJ2-7; 7 bases agree with TRBD2. This CDR3 has 18 amino acids. V lost 1 base to trimming and J lost 2 bases; unmatched junction nucleotides: 15. Germline V CDR1 and CDR2: SGDLS, YYNGEE. The CDR3 nucleotides are TGTGCCAGCAGCGTAAGTGGCGGTGCGGGAGATATCGCCTACGAGCAGTACTTC. It translates to CASSVSGGAGDIAYEQYF. The whole variable domain, filled in from reference TRBV9 and TRBJ2-7, reads DSGVTQTPKHLITATGQRVTLRCSPRSGDLSVYWYQQSLDQGLQFLIQYYNGEERAKGNILERFSAQQFPDLHSELNLSSLELGDSALYFCASSVSGGAGDIAYEQYFGPGTRLTVT.

The chain links TRBV18 to TRBJ1-6, with a possible D match to TRBD1 (6 bases). Germline V gene sequence: CDR1 KGHSH, CDR2 LQKENI. This CDR3 region has 15 residues. V was shortened by 2 bases and J by 5 bases, with 10 bases between the two germline ends. The chain's CDR3 is CASSPGGGHNSPLHF. The CDR3 region has the DNA TGTGCCAGCTCACCAGGGGGCGGCCATAATTCACCCCTCCACTTT. Drawing the rest from reference TRBV18 and TRBJ1-6, the complete variable domain is NAGVMQNPRHLVRRRGQEARLRCSPMKGHSHVYWYRQLPEEGLKFMVYLQKENIIDESGMPKERFSAEFPKEGPSILRIQQVVRGDSAAYFCASSPGGGHNSPLHFGNGTRLTVT.

The genes are TRBV5-1 and TRBJ2-3; D is tentatively TRBD1 or TRBD2 (5 bases each). The V and J ends lost 4 bases and 0 bases respectively, with 9 bases between them. CDR3 length equals 14 residues. Germline V gene sequence: CDR1 SGHRS, CDR2 YFSETQ. The CDR3 DNA is TGCGCCAGCAGCCCAAGGGACAGCACAGATACGCAGTATTTT. It codes for CASSPRDSTDTQYF.

The rearrangement links TRBV24-1 to TRBJ2-7; tentative D call: TRBD1 (6 bases). Per germline, CDR1 KGHDR and CDR2 SFDVKD. Deletions cut 5 bases from V and 3 bases from J, with 19 bases between. This CDR3 has 16 amino acids. The CDR3 DNA follows: TGTGCCACCAGTGGCACACAGGGTGGTGGTAACTACGAGCAGTACTTC. Translating it yields CATSGTQGGGNYEQYF.

About this clone: Other DNA sequences in the same sample also yield this CDR3. The rearrangement links TRBV19 to TRBJ2-2; 8 nucleotides line up with TRBD2. The germline CDR1 and CDR2 sequences are LNHDA and SQIVND (reference sequence). The CDR3 spans 15 residues. J gave up 1 base and V 2 bases, and 0 bases lay outside the gene matches. The CDR3 nucleotides are TGTGCCAGTAGTATACTAGCGGGGAACACCGGGGAGCTGTTTTTT. Translated, it gives CASSILAGNTGELFF.

This clone was observed a single time. The rearrangement uses TRBV5-6 and TRBJ1-2; maybe TRBD1 (5 bases). This CDR3 has 13 amino acids. CDR1 is SGHDT, CDR2 YYEEEE, per germline. Trimming pared 0 bases from V and 4 bases from J, leaving 7 bases between. CDR3 bases: TGTGCCAGCAGCTTGGAACAGGCCTATGGCTACACCTTC. Translated, it gives CASSLEQAYGYTF.